The 21 T cell receptor beta chains listed next were all sequenced from one sample in a study of blood T cell repertoires in COVID-19. Data came from immunoSEQ multiplex PCR; TCRdb stores just in-frame clones and leaves some out. The sample lists about 200,000 clones; approximately 85% were seen once. Sequenced material: peripheral blood. The receptors derive from a woman of 80 years or more with acute or convalescent COVID-19.

The V and J genes are TRBV18 and TRBJ1-1; no definite D call. The CDR3 is 15 amino acids. Germline CDR1 is KGHSH and CDR2 is LQKENI. The V and J ends lost 5 bases and 1 base respectively, with 14 bases between them. This CDR3 is CASSTNNAGNTEAFF. As DNA, the CDR3 is TGTGCCAGCTCAACCAATAACGCGGGGAACACTGAAGCTTTCTTT.

The V call is TRBV18, the J call TRBJ2-3; D not certain. Germline values: CDR1 KGHSH, CDR2 LQKENI. V dropped 6 bases and J dropped 4 bases, with 11 bases sitting between them. The CDR3 totals 13 residues. The CDR3 sequence is CASSLILPDTQYF. CDR3 in DNA: TGTGCCAGCTCCCTCATTCTACCAGATACGCAGTATTTT.

Only one count was recorded for this clone. The genes are TRBV29-1 and TRBJ1-1, with TRBD1 matching over 8 bases. In germline, CDR1 is SQVTM, CDR2 ANQGSEA. The V gene end was trimmed by 1 base and the J gene end by 1 base; junction bases not matched to a gene: 8. The CDR3 covers 16 residues. As DNA, the CDR3 is TGCAGCGTTGAAGGGGACAGGAGGAAGGCGAACACTGAAGCTTTCTTT. It is translated as CSVEGDRRKANTEAFF. Using reference TRBV29-1 and TRBJ1-1 for the parts outside the CDR3, the full variable domain is SAVISQKPSRDICQRGTSLTIQCQVDSQVTMMFWYRQQPGQSLTLIATANQGSEATYESGFVIDKFPISRPNLTFSTLTVSNMSPEDSSIYLCSVEGDRRKANTEAFFGQGTRLTVV.

The V and J genes are TRBV30 and TRBJ1-1; no firm D call. V lost 5 bases and J 0 bases, leaving 16 bases between the germline ends. Germline values: CDR1 GTSNPN, CDR2 SVGIG (reference sequence). This CDR3 spans 15 amino acids. This chain's CDR3 is CAWAQFTTMNTEAFF. CDR3 DNA: TGTGCCTGGGCCCAGTTCACCACCATGAACACTGAAGCTTTCTTT.

The chain recombines TRBV14 with TRBJ2-5; tentatively, D is TRBD1 (7 bases). Deletions cut 1 base from V and 4 bases from J, with 13 bases between. From germline, CDR1 is SGHDN and CDR2 FVKESK. The CDR3 extends over 15 amino acids. The CDR3 nucleotides are TGTGCCAGCAGCCAAGTGAACAGGGGAGGAGAGACCCAGTACTTC. Translated: CASSQVNRGGETQYF. The full variable domain, its missing parts supplied by reference TRBV14 and TRBJ2-5, is EAGVTQFPSHSVIEKGQTVTLRCDPISGHDNLYWYRRVMGKEIKFLLHFVKESKQDESGMPNNRFLAERTGGTYSTLKVQPAELEDSGVYFCASSQVNRGGETQYFGPGTRLLVL.

The CDR3 sequence is CAWSTDRTGSSNSPLHF. The CDR3 DNA reads as TGTGCCTGGAGTACCGATCGGACAGGATCTTCTAATTCACCCCTCCACTTT. The V and J genes are TRBV30 and TRBJ1-6, with TRBD1 matching 7 bases. Per germline, CDR1 GTSNPN and CDR2 SVGIG (reference sequence). V lost 2 bases and J lost 6; bases outside the gene matches: 13. CDR3 length equals 17 residues. The variable domain in full, completed from reference TRBV30 and TRBJ1-6, reads SQTIHQWPATLVQPVGSPLSLECTVEGTSNPNLYWYRQAAGRGLQLLFYSVGIGQISSEVPQNLSASRPQDRQFILSSKKLLLSDSGFYLCAWSTDRTGSSNSPLHFGNGTRLTVT.

The chain carries TRBV6-5 and TRBJ2-2, with TRBD2 as a possible D gene (5 bases). Germline V gene lookup returns CDR1 MNHEY and CDR2 SVGAGI. V lost 7 bases and J lost 6, with 18 bases in between. CDR3 size: 15 residues. CDR3 DNA sequence: TGTGCCAGCAAGCGAGGAGGACCCACTGCCGGGGAGCTGTTTTTT. This sequence encodes CASKRGGPTAGELFF.

The V call is TRBV24-1, the J call TRBJ1-2, with 8 bases aligning to TRBD1. Germline lookup yields CDR1 KGHDR and CDR2 SFDVKD. The V gene end was trimmed by 5 bases and the J gene end by 8 bases; junction bases not matched to a gene: 9. The CDR3 consists of 14 residues. The CDR3 sequence is CATSAPKDRDGYTF. CDR3 DNA: TGTGCCACCAGTGCCCCTAAGGACAGGGACGGCTACACCTTC.

This chain links TRBV5-1 with TRBJ2-1; D not resolved. Germline values: CDR1 SGHRS, CDR2 YFSETQ. The CDR3 covers 17 residues. V was shortened by 1 base and J by 8 bases, with 22 bases between the two germline ends. CDR3 protein: CASSLSRTWSGGDEQFF. CDR3 nucleotides: TGCGCCAGCAGCTTGTCCAGAACTTGGAGTGGCGGCGATGAGCAGTTCTTC. The full variable domain, completed using reference TRBV5-1 and TRBJ2-1, is KAGVTQTPRYLIKTRGQQVTLSCSPISGHRSVSWYQQTPGQGLQFLFEYFSETQRNKGNFPGRFSGRQFSNSRSEMNVSTLELGDSALYLCASSLSRTWSGGDEQFFGPGTRLTVL.

J is TRBJ1-1 and V is TRBV6-5, with unresolved D. The CDR3 spans 14 residues. The V gene lost 10 bases and the J gene lost 0 bases, with 15 bases spanning the gap. Germline-derived CDR1 and CDR2 are MNHEY and SVGAGI. The CDR3 region is CATRRAPVNTEAFF. CDR3 coding DNA: TGTGCCACGCGGCGGGCGCCCGTGAACACTGAAGCTTTCTTT.

The rearrangement links TRBV10-3 to TRBJ2-3; a possible D gene is TRBD1 (5 bases). Germline values: CDR1 ENHRY, CDR2 SYGVKD. V lost 8 bases, J lost 5 bases, and 20 bases lay in between. This CDR3 has 15 residues. CDR3 loop: CAIRRVLGVLDTQYF. The DNA of the CDR3 is TGTGCCATCCGTCGGGTCCTAGGGGTTCTAGATACGCAGTATTTT.

The V and J genes are TRBV2 and TRBJ2-1; maybe TRBD2 (5 bases). The CDR3 is 15 residues long. Trimming cost V 6 bases and J 0 bases, with 12 bases left between them. CDR1 is SNHLY and CDR2 is FYNNEI in the germline V gene. DNA for the CDR3: TGTGCCAGCAGCAGAGAGGGAAGCTCCTACAATGAGCAGTTCTTC. Protein: CASSREGSSYNEQFF.

Points on this clone: Other DNA sequences in the same sample also yield this CDR3. The chain couples TRBV7-9 to TRBJ2-2, with TRBD2 matching 10 bases. This CDR3 has 14 residues. Looked up from germline, CDR1 is SEHNR and CDR2 is FQNEAQ (reference sequence). V lost 5 bases to trimming and J lost 6 bases; unmatched junction nucleotides: 3. CDR3 in DNA: TGTGCCAGCAGCCTCGGACTAGCGGCCGGGGAGCTGTTTTTT. Translation: CASSLGLAAGELFF. The whole variable domain, filled in from reference TRBV7-9 and TRBJ2-2, reads DTGVSQNPRHKITKRGQNVTFRCDPISEHNRLYWYRQTLGQGPEFLTYFQNEAQLEKSRLLSDRFSAERPKGSFSTLEIQRTEQGDSAMYLCASSLGLAAGELFFGEGSRLTVL.

This rearrangement joins TRBV18 to TRBJ1-1, with D tentatively TRBD1 (6 bases). From germline, CDR1 is KGHSH and CDR2 LQKENI. V was trimmed by 6 bases and J by 4 bases, leaving 15 bases between them. The CDR3 totals 14 residues. DNA of the CDR3: TGTGCCAGCTCTCAGGACAGCTTTGGCACTGAAGCTTTCTTT. Its protein product is CASSQDSFGTEAFF.

This clone was recorded a few times. The chain couples TRBV3-1 (or the pseudogene TRBV3-2) to TRBJ2-4; 8 nucleotides agree with TRBD1. This CDR3 comprises 17 residues. The trim removed 1 base at V and 1 base at J, leaving 6 bases unmatched. Germline assignment: CDR1 LGHDT and CDR2 YNNKEL (reference sequence). CDR3 DNA: TGTGCCAGCAGCCAAGGCCAGGGGGCTGTTGCCAAAAACATTCAGTACTTC. Translated: CASSQGQGAVAKNIQYF.

The chain joins TRBV14 to TRBJ1-4, with 8 bases matching TRBD1. V was clipped by 2 bases and J by 7 bases; unmatched bases: 6. The CDR3 is made up of 15 amino acids. Germline loops: CDR1 SGHDN, CDR2 FVKESK. The CDR3 sequence: CASSQPRQGREKLFF. CDR3 bases: TGTGCCAGCAGCCAACCCCGACAGGGGCGTGAAAAACTGTTTTTT.

The table lists this clone with a few counts. The V and J genes are TRBV9 and TRBJ1-2, with D unresolved. Germline CDR1 is SGDLS and CDR2 is YYNGEE. Trimming stripped 3 bases from V and 5 bases from J, with 14 bases between. The CDR3 runs to 14 residues. CDR3 DNA: TGTGCCAGCAGCGCCCCTGGGAGGTCGTATGGCTACACCTTC. Its protein product is CASSAPGRSYGYTF.

A note on this clone: The junction does not match germline at one end; this may be a read error. The V gene is TRBV7-7, the J gene TRBJ1-4; TRBD1 matches 10 bases. The CDR3 loop spans 16 amino acids. CDR1 and CDR2 from the germline V gene are SSHAT and FNYEAQ (reference sequence). The CDR3 coding sequence is TGTGCTAGCAGCCCCCAGGAGGGGGGACAGGGGGAAAAACTGTTTTTT. Encoded protein: CASSPQEGGQGEKLFF. The whole variable domain, remainder taken from reference TRBV7-7 and TRBJ1-4, is GAGVSQSPRYKVTKRGQDVTLRCDPISSHATLYWYQQALGQGPEFLTYFNYEAQPDKSGLPSDRFSAERPEGSISTLTIQRTEQRDSAMYRCASSPQEGGQGEKLFFGSGTQLSVL.

The V and J genes are TRBV5-6 and TRBJ1-4, with 10 positions matching TRBD1. The V and J ends lost 3 bases and 5 bases, in that order; junction bases with no gene match: 4. The CDR3 totals 15 residues. Germline V lookup: CDR1 SGHDT, CDR2 YYEEEE. The DNA of the CDR3 is TGTGCCAGCAGCTCCGACAGGGGGCTAAATGAAAAACTGTTTTTT. Translated: CASSSDRGLNEKLFF. The full variable domain, in which reference TRBV5-6 and TRBJ1-4 provide the parts outside the CDR3, is DAGVTQSPTHLIKTRGQQVTLRCSPKSGHDTVSWYQQALGQGPQFIFQYYEEEERQRGNFPDRFSGHQFPNYSSELNVNALLLGDSALYLCASSSDRGLNEKLFFGSGTQLSVL.

The chain couples TRBV7-2 to TRBJ2-4, with 7 bases fitting TRBD1. Trimming cost V 5 bases and J 6 bases; bases outside gene matches: 10. Germline V gene sequence: CDR1 SGHTA, CDR2 FQGNSA. This CDR3 is 15 amino acids long. The DNA for the CDR3 is TGTGCCAGCAGCCGCCGGACAGGTGGGGGAAACATTCAGTACTTC. Its protein product is CASSRRTGGGNIQYF.

The chain is built from TRBV11-3 and TRBJ2-1; no firm D call. The V and J ends lost 1 base and 3 bases respectively, with 4 bases between them. The germline CDR1 and CDR2 sequences are SGHNT and YENEEA. The CDR3 covers 13 residues. In DNA form, the CDR3 reads TGTGCCAGCAGCTTAGGCGTCTACAATGAGCAGTTCTTC. It is translated as CASSLGVYNEQFF.